The 6 T cell receptor beta chains below were found in one sample sequenced in a study of T cell responses to AZD1222 COVID-19 vaccine. Produced via immunoSEQ multiplex PCR; TCRdb's table is partial and in-frame only. The table includes tens of thousands of clones, approximately 83% detected once. Sequenced material: peripheral blood, taken on day 0 of AZD1222 vaccination. The receptors here all came from an adult in good health.

This chain uses TRBV3-1 (or the pseudogene TRBV3-2) with TRBJ2-2, with D hard to call. V was cut by 4 bases and J by 3 bases, with 18 bases left in between. This CDR3 has 17 amino acids. Germline lookup yields CDR1 LGHDT and CDR2 YNNKEL (reference sequence). The CDR3 DNA is TGTGCCAGCAGCCCCCTGGACGCAGCAAGGGACACCGGGGAGCTGTTTTTT. The encoded protein is CASSPLDAARDTGELFF.

The chain is built from TRBV6-5 and TRBJ2-1; TRBD2 is a possible D gene (5 bases). With 8 bases removed from V and 7 bases from J, the gap between germline ends came to 21 bases. This CDR3 contains 15 residues. The germline V gene encodes CDR1 MNHEY and CDR2 SVGAGI. DNA of the CDR3: TGTGCCAGCTTCCCGGTCCCGGGGAAAGGGAATGAGCAGTTCTTC. It is translated as CASFPVPGKGNEQFF.

The chain carries TRBV6-5 and TRBJ1-3; no definite D call. Germline V gene data show CDR1 as MNHEY and CDR2 as SVGAGI. There are 15 residues in the CDR3. V lost 0 bases and J 0 bases, leaving 6 bases between the germline ends. This CDR3 is CASSYSRDSGNTIYF. CDR3 bases: TGTGCCAGCAGTTACTCAAGGGACTCTGGAAACACCATATATTTT.

V and J are TRBV6-2 or TRBV6-3 and TRBJ1-2; D unclear. This CDR3 is 14 amino acids long. Germline CDR1 and CDR2: MNHEY and SVGEGT. The V gene lost 2 bases and the J gene lost 8 bases, with 15 bases spanning the gap. In nucleotides, the CDR3 is TGTGCCAGCAGTTACGGTCCCCGGGGAGGGGGCTACACCTTC. Translating it yields CASSYGPRGGGYTF.

J is TRBJ2-7 and V is TRBV24-1; 7 bases align to TRBD1. This CDR3 spans 12 amino acids. Trimming removed 4 bases from V and 13 bases from J; junction bases left unmatched: 9. Germline V gene lookup returns CDR1 KGHDR and CDR2 SFDVKD. The CDR3 is CATSDQDRPLYF. CDR3 nucleotide sequence: TGTGCCACCAGTGACCAGGACAGGCCCCTCTACTTC.

V is TRBV5-1 and J is TRBJ1-3, with 8 bases lining up with TRBD1. CDR1 is SGHRS, CDR2 YFSETQ, per germline. V dropped 3 bases and J dropped 8; count of bases not matched to a gene: 7. The length of the CDR3 is 14 residues. CDR3 sequence (DNA): TGCGCCAGCAGCTCAGGACAGGGTAGAGACACCATATATTTT. Amino acid sequence: CASSSGQGRDTIYF.